This T cell receptor beta chain was retrieved from a study of blood T cell repertoires in COVID-19. As for the study in general: Whether acute or convalescent, the COVID-19 samples came from the United States, Italy and Spain.

The assay was immunoSEQ multiplex PCR, and TCRdb's table has in-frame clones only and misses some. This sample carries roughly 300,000 clones, roughly nine tenths of them seen once, and the ten largest clones take about 18%. The participants were between about 18 and 90 years old and came from 24 US areas. Recovered participants had two consecutive negative NP/OP PCR tests, healthcare professional clearance, or symptom resolution. CDR1 is SNHLY, CDR2 FYNNEI, per germline. Between the trimmed V and J ends, which lost 2 bases and 5 bases, there was a span of 9 bases. The CDR3 spans 13 residues. The specimen was PBMCs or T cells enriched from blood (not recorded which). The chain joins TRBV2 to TRBJ1-2; D gene ambiguous. The TCR originated in a woman younger than 45 who had recovered from COVID-19. The CDR3 sequence: CASSESTLYGYTF. For the CDR3, the DNA is TGTGCCAGCAGTGAATCAACCCTATATGGCTACACCTTC.